This TCR beta chain was sequenced in a study of blood T cells in healthy people across ages. Broader study findings: Underestimates were what the diversity estimates from one million T cells were considered to be. More naive CD4+ cells and higher diversity marked long-lived donors relative to aged donors.

V lost 3 bases to trimming and J lost 3 bases, with 9 bases between them. The CDR3 is made up of 13 amino acids. The V gene's germline CDR1 is LNHDA and CDR2 SQIVND (reference sequence). Next came a second PCR, run for about 7 to 11 cycles, which used a sample-barcoded 5' primer along with a J-beta primer mix. TCRdb passed the 5' RACE reads through MiXCR, listing each CDR3 protein once. The sample holds 1.5 million to 2 million distinct CDR3 sequences, around half seen once. Turning to this clonotype: Its target is not known.

This chain connects TRBV19 to TRBJ2-7, with D possibly being TRBD2 (5 bases). The sequencing input was blood. This receptor was taken from a woman aged 40 to 50 in good health. The CDR3 DNA sequence: TGTGCCAGTAGTATTAACGGGAACTACGAGCAGTACTTC. It codes for CASSINGNYEQYF.